Listed below are T cell receptor beta chains from one sample, sequenced in a study of blood T cell repertoires in COVID-19. Clones were read by immunoSEQ multiplex PCR, and TCRdb kept only the in-frame ones, dropping some. Of around 170,000 clones in the sample, roughly nine tenths were seen once. The source material was peripheral blood. All receptors derive from a woman in her 70s with acute or convalescent COVID-19. The CDR3 runs from the conserved cysteine through the conserved F or W. D genes are given only for firm matches. A clone size is listed for some rows: how often the clone was seen (once, few, many), or a class if it is expanded.

clone size: NA
D gene: NA
V gene: TRBV3-1/TRBV3-2
J gene: TRBJ2-7
CDR3 DNA: TGTGCCAGCAGCCTCGGACTGAGAAGGAACATCGCCCTCTTC
CDR3 protein: CASSLGLRRNIALF

clone size: once
D gene: NA
V gene: TRBV6-5
J gene: TRBJ1-6
CDR3 DNA: TGTGCCAGCACCTACGGGGGGGCCCTTAATTCACCCCTCCACTTT
CDR3 protein: CASTYGGALNSPLHF

clone size: NA
D gene: NA
V gene: TRBV7-9
J gene: TRBJ1-2
CDR3 DNA: TGTGCCAGCAGCTTATTAGGACTAGTCTATGGCTACACCTTC
CDR3 protein: CASSLLGLVYGYTF

clone size: NA
D gene: TRBD1
V gene: TRBV28
J gene: TRBJ2-7
CDR3 DNA: TGTGCCAGCAGGGGCTGGGGACAGGGAGACTACGAGCAGTACTTC
CDR3 protein: CASRGWGQGDYEQYF

clone size: NA
D gene: TRBD1
V gene: TRBV18
J gene: TRBJ1-5
CDR3 DNA: TGTGCCAGCTCACCAGCGACAGGGCTACAGCCCCAGCATTTT
CDR3 protein: CASSPATGLQPQHF

clone size: NA
D gene: NA
V gene: TRBV6-5
J gene: TRBJ1-5
CDR3 DNA: TGTGCCAGCAGTTACTCTGGGCAGGGTGGTGAGCCCCAGCATTTT
CDR3 protein: CASSYSGQGGEPQHF

clone size: NA
D gene: TRBD1
V gene: TRBV7-2
J gene: TRBJ2-3
CDR3 DNA: TGTGCCAGCAGCCCAGATATTGCGAGGGGGCGTAGAGATACGCAGTATTTT
CDR3 protein: CASSPDIARGRRDTQYF

clone size: NA
D gene: NA
V gene: TRBV4-2
J gene: TRBJ1-2
CDR3 DNA: TGTGCCAGCAGCCAAGCCGGAGGGGGGGCCTCTTTCTATGGCTACACCTTC
CDR3 protein: CASSQAGGGASFYGYTF

clone size: NA
D gene: NA
V gene: TRBV7-9
J gene: TRBJ1-5
CDR3 DNA: TGTGCCAGCAGCTTAGGGACACCATATAGCAATCAGCCCCAGCATTTT
CDR3 protein: CASSLGTPYSNQPQHF

clone size: NA
D gene: NA
V gene: TRBV7-6
J gene: TRBJ1-5
CDR3 DNA: TGTGCCAGCAGCGCCGTACAAGGAGGCAATCAGCCCCAGCATTTT
CDR3 protein: CASSAVQGGNQPQHF

clone size: NA
D gene: NA
V gene: TRBV5-1
J gene: TRBJ2-1
CDR3 DNA: TGCGCCAGCAGGGGTCCGGGGTCACGCTACAATGAGCAGTTCTTC
CDR3 protein: CASRGPGSRYNEQFF

clone size: NA
D gene: NA
V gene: TRBV20-1
J gene: TRBJ1-4
CDR3 DNA: TGCAGTGCTAGTTCGGGGGGCAATGAAAAACTGTTTTTT
CDR3 protein: CSASSGGNEKLFF

clone size: few
D gene: NA
V gene: TRBV6-2/TRBV6-3
J gene: TRBJ2-2
CDR3 DNA: TGTGCCAGCAGTTGGCCAGGGATTCTGTCCGGGGAGCTGTTTTTT
CDR3 protein: CASSWPGILSGELFF

clone size: NA
D gene: TRBD1
V gene: TRBV9
J gene: TRBJ2-7
CDR3 DNA: TGTGCCAGCAGCGTAGGGGGACAGTCCTACGAGCAGTACTTC
CDR3 protein: CASSVGGQSYEQYF

clone size: once
D gene: NA
V gene: TRBV24-1
J gene: TRBJ1-3
CDR3 DNA: TGTGCCACCAGTGATTTGCGGTTGGGAAACACCATATATTTT
CDR3 protein: CATSDLRLGNTIYF

clone size: once
D gene: NA
V gene: TRBV11-2
J gene: TRBJ2-5
CDR3 DNA: TGTGCCAGCAGCGAGACTCTAGAGACCCAGTACTTC
CDR3 protein: CASSETLETQYF

clone size: NA
D gene: NA
V gene: TRBV3-1/TRBV3-2
J gene: TRBJ1-1
CDR3 DNA: TGTGCCAGCAGCCAAGATCAGGTAGGGAACACTGAAGCTTTCTTT
CDR3 protein: CASSQDQVGNTEAFF

clone size: NA
D gene: NA
V gene: TRBV9
J gene: TRBJ2-3
CDR3 DNA: TGTGCCAGCAGGCCTAGCGACACAGATACGCAGTATTTT
CDR3 protein: CASRPSDTDTQYF

clone size: NA
D gene: TRBD1
V gene: TRBV9
J gene: TRBJ2-1
CDR3 DNA: TGTGCCAGCAGCCCCCAACGTGGGACAGGGTTCCCTAATGAGCAGTTCTTC
CDR3 protein: CASSPQRGTGFPNEQFF

clone size: once
D gene: NA
V gene: TRBV10-2
J gene: TRBJ1-6
CDR3 DNA: TGCGCCAGCAGTGACGGTGGGGGCTTTATGCGAGTTGGGGCACCCCTCCACTTT
CDR3 protein: CASSDGGGFMRVGAPLHF

clone size: few
D gene: TRBD2
V gene: TRBV4-3
J gene: TRBJ2-1
CDR3 DNA: TGCGCCAGCAGCCAGGAACTAGCGGGCTTTGACCATGAGCAGTTCTTC
CDR3 protein: CASSQELAGFDHEQFF

clone size: NA
D gene: NA
V gene: TRBV7-2
J gene: TRBJ1-2
CDR3 DNA: TGTGCCAGCAGCACCAGGGGCCCTAACTATGGCTACACCTTC
CDR3 protein: CASSTRGPNYGYTF

clone size: NA
D gene: TRBD2
V gene: TRBV4-3
J gene: TRBJ2-7
CDR3 DNA: TGCGCCAGCAGCCAAGGGAGCCTTAGCGCTAGCGGGGCGTACGAGCAGTACTTC
CDR3 protein: CASSQGSLSASGAYEQYF

clone size: NA
D gene: TRBD1
V gene: TRBV6-5
J gene: TRBJ1-2
CDR3 DNA: TGTGCCAGCAGTCAGGACAGGAGTCTCTATGGCTACACCTTC
CDR3 protein: CASSQDRSLYGYTF

clone size: once
D gene: NA
V gene: TRBV28
J gene: TRBJ2-5
CDR3 DNA: TGTGCCAGCAGTCCCCCAGGGGAATTACAAGAGACCCAGTACTTC
CDR3 protein: CASSPPGELQETQYF

clone size: few
D gene: NA
V gene: TRBV4-2
J gene: TRBJ1-2
CDR3 DNA: TGTGCCAGCAGCCCCGGCGGCAGGGGCAACTATGGCTACACCTTC
CDR3 protein: CASSPGGRGNYGYTF

clone size: NA
D gene: NA
V gene: TRBV19
J gene: TRBJ1-2
CDR3 DNA: TGTGCCAGTAGTATAGATCGGGACACAGGCCGGAGCTATGGCTACACCTTC
CDR3 protein: CASSIDRDTGRSYGYTF

clone size: NA
D gene: NA
V gene: TRBV11-2
J gene: TRBJ2-3
CDR3 DNA: TGTGCCAGCAGGAAAGTGGCTAGTTCAACAGATACGCAGTATTTT
CDR3 protein: CASRKVASSTDTQYF